The clone carrying this T cell receptor (beta chain) was detected many times. This entry comes from a study of Graves' ophthalmopathy and Graves' hyperthyroidism. Looking at the study overall: At the time of initial diagnosis and before any treatment, peripheral blood was collected.

The authors amplified TCR beta CDR3 regions from RNA transcripts. HTBI primers were used in a first-round RT-PCR, which preceded a second-round multiplex PCR. TCRdb processed the multiplex PCR reads anew with MiXCR; each CDR3 protein has one entry. The table shows hundreds of thousands of distinct CDR3 sequences, with around an eighth occurring only once. V was pared by 3 bases and J by 5 bases, with 11 bases between. Per germline, CDR1 DFQATT and CDR2 SNEGSKA (reference sequence). The CDR3 is 12 amino acids. This TCR was sampled from a woman aged 25 to 39 with Graves' ophthalmopathy. The sequencing sample was made of blood. The chain recombines TRBV20-1 with TRBJ2-7; D is possibly TRBD1 or TRBD2 (5 bases each). CDR3 coding DNA: TGCAGTGCTAGCGGGGCAAGGGACGAGCAGTACTTC. Its protein product is CSASGARDEQYF.